This TCR beta chain was retrieved from a study of blood T cells in healthy people across ages. Germline V gene data show CDR1 as MNHEY and CDR2 as SVGEGT. The CDR3 has 14 residues. J gave up 3 bases and V 4 bases, and 3 bases lay outside the gene matches. As for this clonotype: Its matching antigen is unknown.

A J-beta primer mix and a sample-barcoded 5' primer were used in a second PCR of roughly 6 to 11 cycles. There were at least 3 million CDR3-containing paired-end reads obtained from each sample. TCRdb reprocessed the 5' RACE reads with MiXCR, giving one entry per CDR3 protein. The sample lists more than 750,000 distinct CDR3 sequences, roughly 29% seen once, with roughly 10% in the top ten. Study conclusions and caveats: The study found TCR beta diversity correlated strongly with naive T cell percentage.

These records were also assigned to another study, of T cells of mothers and their children. That paper notes: In each mother, TCR beta CDR3 reads exceeded 8 million; in each child, they numbered some 2.8 million.

The sequence came from a woman aged 40 to 55 in good health. Material: blood. The chain has TRBV6-2 or TRBV6-3 and TRBJ1-5, with 7 bases matching TRBD1. CDR3 residues: CASSSGQINQPQHF. DNA for the CDR3: TGTGCCAGCAGTTCGGGACAGATCAATCAGCCCCAGCATTTT.